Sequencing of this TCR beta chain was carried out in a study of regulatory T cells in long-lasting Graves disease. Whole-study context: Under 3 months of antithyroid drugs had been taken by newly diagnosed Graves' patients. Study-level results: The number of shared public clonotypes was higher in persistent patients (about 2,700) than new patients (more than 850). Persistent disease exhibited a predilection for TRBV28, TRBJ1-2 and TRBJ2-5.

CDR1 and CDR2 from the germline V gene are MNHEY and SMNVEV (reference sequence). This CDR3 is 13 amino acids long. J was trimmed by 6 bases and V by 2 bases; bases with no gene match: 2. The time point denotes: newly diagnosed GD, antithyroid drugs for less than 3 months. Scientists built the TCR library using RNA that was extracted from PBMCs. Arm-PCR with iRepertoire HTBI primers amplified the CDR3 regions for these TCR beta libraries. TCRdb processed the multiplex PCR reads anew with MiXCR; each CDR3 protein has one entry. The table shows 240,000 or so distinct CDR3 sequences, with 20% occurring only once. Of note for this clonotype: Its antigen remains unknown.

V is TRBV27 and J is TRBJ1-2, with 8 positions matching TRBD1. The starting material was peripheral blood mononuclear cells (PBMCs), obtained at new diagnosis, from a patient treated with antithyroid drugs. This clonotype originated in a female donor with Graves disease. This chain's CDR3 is CASSLQGANGYTF. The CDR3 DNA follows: TGTGCCAGCAGTTTACAGGGGGCTAATGGCTACACCTTC.